This T cell receptor (beta chain) was profiled in a study of T cells after posttransplantation cyclophosphamide. Concerning this clone: Its antigen remains unknown.

The CDR3 is 15 residues long. Sequenced by immunoSEQ multiplex PCR; TCRdb stores in-frame clones only, minus some. The sample has about 24,000 clones, none seen only once. The study, taken as a whole, reports: Skin or GI-infiltrating T cells shared few TRB sequences with blood. Later post-transplant blood repertoires were often dominated by donor CD8+ memory clones.

Sequencing input: PBMCs. This TCR came from a woman aged 45-60 years in good health, CMV-negative, and a related stem cell transplant donor. This chain joins TRBV21-1 and TRBJ2-5; TRBD1, the D gene given by the table, was not confirmed from the DNA. The J call is uncertain, as TRBJ2-7 better fits the DNA end. TRBV21-1 is recorded as a pseudogene. CDR3 sequence reads: CASSKRGDRAYEQYF. CDR3 DNA: TGTGCCAGCAGCAAAAGGGGGGACAGGGCGTACGAGCAGTACTTC.